Listed below are T cell receptor beta chains from one sample, sequenced in a study of cytomegalovirus exposure and HLA in healthy donors. Method: immunoSEQ multiplex PCR; TCRdb's copy keeps in-frame clones and lacks some. The sample records about 160,000 clones, roughly 80% being singletons. Specimen: PBMCs. The receptors derive from a man aged 18 to 30 in good health and CMV-seropositive. Both conserved end residues are trimmed from each CDR3. Clone sizes are given selectively: once, few, many, or a class where the clone is expanded.

CDR3,J,V,size
ASSPSGGAGTDTQY,TRBJ2-3,TRBV9,-
ASSQIAGVSDTQY,TRBJ2-3,TRBV5-1,few
ASSLSPAGSYNEQF,TRBJ2-1,TRBV5-1,-
AISDHGNTIY,TRBJ1-3,TRBV10-3,-
ASSRGQRTDTQY,TRBJ2-3,TRBV11-3,-
ASSPDSNTEAF,TRBJ1-1,TRBV5-1,-
ASSPREGYGYT,TRBJ1-2,TRBV6-1,-
ASSYGQGLGEAF,TRBJ1-1,TRBV6-6,-
ASSIRQESYEQY,TRBJ2-7,TRBV19,-
ASSPDSTYEQY,TRBJ2-7,TRBV5-1,few
ASSVDRMTNEKLF,TRBJ1-4,TRBV9,-
ASSTRDWREARGTQY,TRBJ2-5,TRBV5-6,-
ASSPDRGRETQY,TRBJ2-5,TRBV5-6,-
ASSPSLAGGSGELF,TRBJ2-2,TRBV6-6,once
ATSREAGQGAEKLF,TRBJ1-4,TRBV15,few
ASSRTLRGSDDTQY,TRBJ2-3,TRBV11-2,-
ASGRAGEAQY,TRBJ2-3,TRBV6-1,-
AWKGRAPLGANEKLF,TRBJ1-4,TRBV30,few
ASTLAGGLSTDTQY,TRBJ2-3,TRBV27,-
ASSERGGADTQY,TRBJ2-3,TRBV25-1,-
ASSGRTSGSADTQY,TRBJ2-3,TRBV9,few
ASSLGVTGSYEQY,TRBJ2-7,TRBV7-9,-
ASSERTGGGGYT,TRBJ1-2,TRBV7-9,-
ASSQEDRVKNSQY,TRBJ2-4,TRBV4-1,-
ASSIGRTVQETQY,TRBJ2-5,TRBV19,-
AISEGVEGTDTQY,TRBJ2-3,TRBV10-3,-
ASSQEHGPEDGEKLF,TRBJ1-4,TRBV4-2,-
ASSLQDMNTEAF,TRBJ1-1,TRBV27,-
ASSTRLTNTGELF,TRBJ2-2,TRBV5-1,once
AISDLLAGGPWETQY,TRBJ2-5,TRBV10-3,-
ASSPADRGGTEAF,TRBJ1-1,TRBV6-5,few
ASSPGAGQGPLSSGNTIY,TRBJ1-3,TRBV4-3,-
ASTRTISEAF,TRBJ1-1,TRBV7-9,once
ASSHSGYNSPLH,TRBJ1-6,TRBV14,-
ATSRRRGGPDTGELF,TRBJ2-2,TRBV15,-
ASRQSGQGRGYT,TRBJ1-2,TRBV6-1,-
ASSYSVLGDYGYT,TRBJ1-2,TRBV6-5,-
ASSFDRESEQY,TRBJ2-7,TRBV7-7,-
ASSLELVSKNIQY,TRBJ2-4,TRBV2,-
ASSLYFNNEQF,TRBJ2-1,TRBV5-1,few
ASSQGVLASTEAF,TRBJ1-1,TRBV4-1,-
ASSPQGPTEAF,TRBJ1-1,TRBV18,-
AWRPLRDTEAF,TRBJ1-1,TRBV30,-
ASSMDRGGGYT,TRBJ1-2,TRBV19,-
ASSPPGSGNTIY,TRBJ1-3,TRBV6-6,-
ASSLTGRGNEQF,TRBJ2-1,TRBV19,-
ASSESARGETQY,TRBJ2-5,TRBV10-1,-
ASSVVPGDYYGYT,TRBJ1-2,TRBV9,few
ASSPGLGRGEKLF,TRBJ1-4,TRBV5-1,-
ASSHLRGQGTYEQY,TRBJ2-7,TRBV4-2,-